Included here is one T cell receptor (beta chain) sequence, with context. Its antigen remains unknown. The record originates from a study of vaccination effects on CD4 cells after COVID-19. Broader study findings: Only a few convalescent patients and no early post-infection timepoints featured in the study.

Trimming left V 10 bases short and J 4 bases short, with 16 bases between. The CDR3 consists of 13 residues. The germline V gene has CDR1 MDHEN and CDR2 SYDVKM. The ViraFEST assay expanded antigen-specific CD4+ T cells with viral peptide pools before sequencing. The culture ran for nine to eleven days, and then CD4+ T cells were isolated. Everyone in the study got two shots of either the BNT162b2 or mRNA-1273 vaccine. After around 2 million PBMC were placed in each well, they were cultured with 10 IU/ml IL-2 and roughly 10 ug/ml peptides. Method: immunoSEQ multiplex PCR; TCRdb's copy keeps in-frame clones and lacks some. The data contain roughly 56,000 clones, 55% to 85% of them seen just once; the ten biggest clones take up over 0.95%.

The specimen was CD4+ T cells from PBMCs cultured with HCoV-229E spike peptides, collected after COVID-19 vaccination. This receptor was identified in a human donor who received a COVID-19 vaccine. The chain combines TRBV28 with TRBJ1-1; the D gene is possibly TRBD1 (5 bases). CDR3 protein: CATLQVLGTEAFF. Here the CDR3 DNA reads TGTGCCACCCTACAGGTTCTAGGCACTGAAGCTTTCTTT.